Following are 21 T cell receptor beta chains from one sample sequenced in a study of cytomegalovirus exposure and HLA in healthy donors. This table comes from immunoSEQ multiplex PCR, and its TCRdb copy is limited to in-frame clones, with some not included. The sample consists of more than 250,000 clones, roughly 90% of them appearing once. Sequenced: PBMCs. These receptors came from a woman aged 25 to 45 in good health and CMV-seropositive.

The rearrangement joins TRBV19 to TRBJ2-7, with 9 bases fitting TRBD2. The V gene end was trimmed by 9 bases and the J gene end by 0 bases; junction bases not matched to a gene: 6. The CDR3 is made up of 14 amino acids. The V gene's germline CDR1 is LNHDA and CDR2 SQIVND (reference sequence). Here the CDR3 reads CASRLAASSYEQYF. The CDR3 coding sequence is TGTGCCAGCAGACTAGCGGCCAGCTCCTACGAGCAGTACTTC.

For the CDR3, the DNA is TGTGCCACCGGGGGTGATAGGGGCACCGGGGAGCTGTTTTTT. Translated, it gives CATGGDRGTGELFF. The rearrangement joins TRBV25-1 to TRBJ2-2, with TRBD2 as a possible D gene (6 bases). Trimming took off 10 bases at V and 4 bases at J, with 16 bases between the two ends. Germline V gene sequence: CDR1 MGHDK, CDR2 SYGVNS. The CDR3 has 14 residues.

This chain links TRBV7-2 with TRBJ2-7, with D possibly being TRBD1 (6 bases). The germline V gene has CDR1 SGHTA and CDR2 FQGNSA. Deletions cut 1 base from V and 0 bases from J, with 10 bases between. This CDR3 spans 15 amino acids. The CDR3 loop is CASSLGGLSSYEQYF. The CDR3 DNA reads TGTGCCAGCAGCTTAGGGGGGCTTAGCTCCTACGAGCAGTACTTC.

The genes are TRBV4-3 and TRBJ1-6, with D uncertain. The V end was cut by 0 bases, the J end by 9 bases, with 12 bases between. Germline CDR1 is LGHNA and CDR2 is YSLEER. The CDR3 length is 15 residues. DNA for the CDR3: TGCGCCAGCAGCCAAGATAGGTGGCAGCTTTCACCCCTCCACTTT. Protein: CASSQDRWQLSPLHF.

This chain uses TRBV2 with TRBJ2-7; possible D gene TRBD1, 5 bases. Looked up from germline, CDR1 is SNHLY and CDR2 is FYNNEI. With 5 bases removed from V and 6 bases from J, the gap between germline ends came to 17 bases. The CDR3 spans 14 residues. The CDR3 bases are TGTGCCAGCAGTCCCACAGGTTTCCACTCCGAGCAGTACTTC. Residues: CASSPTGFHSEQYF.

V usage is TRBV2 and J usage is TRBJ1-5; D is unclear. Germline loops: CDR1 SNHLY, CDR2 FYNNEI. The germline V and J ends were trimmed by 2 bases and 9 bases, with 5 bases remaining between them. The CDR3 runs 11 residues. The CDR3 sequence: CASSELRPQHF. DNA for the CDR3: TGTGCCAGCAGTGAACTGCGGCCCCAGCATTTT.

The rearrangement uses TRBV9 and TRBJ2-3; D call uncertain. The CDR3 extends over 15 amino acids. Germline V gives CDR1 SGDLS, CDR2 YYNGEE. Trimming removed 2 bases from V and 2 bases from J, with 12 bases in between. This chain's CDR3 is CASSVPSRPTDTQYF. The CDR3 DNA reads TGTGCCAGCAGCGTGCCTAGTCGCCCCACAGATACGCAGTATTTT.

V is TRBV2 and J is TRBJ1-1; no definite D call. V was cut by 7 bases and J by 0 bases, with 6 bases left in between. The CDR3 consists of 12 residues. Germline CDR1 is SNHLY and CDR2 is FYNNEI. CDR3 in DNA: TGTGCCAGCAATAAGGTGAACACTGAAGCTTTCTTT. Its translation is CASNKVNTEAFF.

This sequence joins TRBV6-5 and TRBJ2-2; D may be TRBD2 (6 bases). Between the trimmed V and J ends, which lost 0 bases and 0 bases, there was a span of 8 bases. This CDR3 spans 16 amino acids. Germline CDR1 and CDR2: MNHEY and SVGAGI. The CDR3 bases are TGTGCCAGCAGTTACTCGCGGGAAGCGAACACCGGGGAGCTGTTTTTT. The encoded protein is CASSYSREANTGELFF.

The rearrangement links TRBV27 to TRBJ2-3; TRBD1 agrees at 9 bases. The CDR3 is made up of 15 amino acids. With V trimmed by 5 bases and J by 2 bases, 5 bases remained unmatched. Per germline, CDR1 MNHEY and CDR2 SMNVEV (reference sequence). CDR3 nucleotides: TGTGCCAGCAGTATCTACAGGGGGCTCACAGATACGCAGTATTTT. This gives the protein CASSIYRGLTDTQYF.

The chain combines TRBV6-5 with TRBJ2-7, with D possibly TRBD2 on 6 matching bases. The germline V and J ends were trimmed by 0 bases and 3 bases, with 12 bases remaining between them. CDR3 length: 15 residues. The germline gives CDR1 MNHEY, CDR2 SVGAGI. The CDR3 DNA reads TGTGCCAGCAGTTACTCAGGAGGGCGACTCTACGAGCAGTACTTC. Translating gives CASSYSGGRLYEQYF.

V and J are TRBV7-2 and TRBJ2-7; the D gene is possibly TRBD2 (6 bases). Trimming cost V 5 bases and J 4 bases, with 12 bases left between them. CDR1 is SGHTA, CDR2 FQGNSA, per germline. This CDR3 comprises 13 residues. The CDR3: CASSTMTRYEQYF. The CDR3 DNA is TGTGCCAGCAGCACCATGACTAGGTACGAGCAGTACTTC.

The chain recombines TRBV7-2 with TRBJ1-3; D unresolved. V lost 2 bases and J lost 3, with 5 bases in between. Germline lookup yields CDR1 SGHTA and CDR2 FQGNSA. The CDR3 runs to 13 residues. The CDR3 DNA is TGTGCCAGCAGCTTAACTTTTGGAAACACCATATATTTT. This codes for CASSLTFGNTIYF. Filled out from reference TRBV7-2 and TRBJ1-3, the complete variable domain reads GAGVSQSPSNKVTEKGKDVELRCDPISGHTALYWYRQSLGQGLEFLIYFQGNSAPDKSGLPSDRFSAERTGGSVSTLTIQRTQQEDSAVYLCASSLTFGNTIYFGEGSWLTVV.

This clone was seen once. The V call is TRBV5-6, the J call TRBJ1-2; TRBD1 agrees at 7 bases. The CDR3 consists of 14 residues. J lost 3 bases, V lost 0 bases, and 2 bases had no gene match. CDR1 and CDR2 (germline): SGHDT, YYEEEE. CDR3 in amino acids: CASSLGGGDYGYTF. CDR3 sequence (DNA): TGTGCCAGCAGCTTGGGAGGGGGCGACTATGGCTACACCTTC.

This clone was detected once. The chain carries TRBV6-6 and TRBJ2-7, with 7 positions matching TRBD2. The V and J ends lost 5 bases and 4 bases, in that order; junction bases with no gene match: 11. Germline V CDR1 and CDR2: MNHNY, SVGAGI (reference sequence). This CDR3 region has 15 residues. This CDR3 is CASSARLALGYEQYF. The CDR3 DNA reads TGTGCCAGCAGTGCCCGACTAGCCCTGGGATACGAGCAGTACTTC.

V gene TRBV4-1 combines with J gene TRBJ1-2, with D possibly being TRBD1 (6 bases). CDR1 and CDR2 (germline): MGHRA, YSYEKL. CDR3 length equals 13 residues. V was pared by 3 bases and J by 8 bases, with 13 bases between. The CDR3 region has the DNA TGCGCCAGCAGCCAGGGGGCAATGGGGGGCTACACCTTC. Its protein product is CASSQGAMGGYTF.

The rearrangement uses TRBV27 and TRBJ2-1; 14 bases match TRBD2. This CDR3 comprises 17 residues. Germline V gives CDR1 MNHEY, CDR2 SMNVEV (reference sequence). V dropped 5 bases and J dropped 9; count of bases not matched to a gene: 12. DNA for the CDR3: TGTGCCAGCAGTAAGGGACTAGCGGGAGACGAAGAATCTGAGCAGTTCTTC. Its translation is CASSKGLAGDEESEQFF.

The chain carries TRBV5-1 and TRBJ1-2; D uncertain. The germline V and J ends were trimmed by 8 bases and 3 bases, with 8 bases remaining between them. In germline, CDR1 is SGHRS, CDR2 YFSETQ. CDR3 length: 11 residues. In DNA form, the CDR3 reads TGCGCCAGTGGGATAGACTATGGCTACACCTTC. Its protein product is CASGIDYGYTF.

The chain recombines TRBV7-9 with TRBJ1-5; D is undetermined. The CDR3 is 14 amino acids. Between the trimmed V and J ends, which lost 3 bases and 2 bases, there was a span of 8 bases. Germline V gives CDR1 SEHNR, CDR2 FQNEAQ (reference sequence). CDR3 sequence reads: CASSLTGGNQPQHF. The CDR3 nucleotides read TGTGCCAGCAGCTTGACTGGGGGCAATCAGCCCCAGCATTTT.

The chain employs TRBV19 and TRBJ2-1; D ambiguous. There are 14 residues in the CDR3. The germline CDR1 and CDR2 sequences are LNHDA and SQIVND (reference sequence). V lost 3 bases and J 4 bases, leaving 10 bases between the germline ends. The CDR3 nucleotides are TGTGCCAGTAGTATTACTATTCAGTACAATGAGCAGTTCTTC. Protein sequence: CASSITIQYNEQFF.

CDR3 bases: TGTGCCAGCAGTTCAGATAGTCCCGGGACAGGGCCCAACTATGGCTACACCTTC. It specifies CASSSDSPGTGPNYGYTF. The J gene is TRBJ1-2, the V gene TRBV27, with 9 bases matching TRBD1. Germline assignment: CDR1 MNHEY and CDR2 SMNVEV (reference sequence). Trimming took 4 bases from V and 2 from J; bases not matched to a gene: 14. CDR3 length equals 18 residues.